Below, one TCR beta chain is given with its context. This entry belongs to a study of shared clonotypes between healthy human individuals. Study-level background: Each donor's CD8 memory used one plate, CD8 naive two, each CD4 subset three.

Here immunoSEQ multiplex PCR was the method, and the copy in TCRdb shows in-frame clones only, minus some. The sample has about 2.4 million clones; approximately 93% are singletons. This CDR3 is 13 amino acids long. Trimming took off 0 bases at V and 5 bases at J, with 9 bases between the two ends. Germline loops: CDR1 SGHRS, CDR2 YFSETQ. Sequenced: naive CD4+ T cells from PBMCs. The subset is: CD45RA+ positively selected. The chain links TRBV5-1 to TRBJ2-7; D might be TRBD1 (6 bases). The origin of this receptor is a man aged 18 to 30 in good health. Some clones in this sample may be carry-over from other donors' samples. The CDR3 nucleotides are TGCGCCAGCAGCTTGGCCCACAGGGACGAGCAGTACTTC. This encodes CASSLAHRDEQYF.